These 30 T cell receptor beta chains came from one sample sequenced in a study of cytomegalovirus exposure and HLA in healthy donors. PCR employed 60 Vbeta and 13 Jbeta primers. Sequenced by immunoSEQ multiplex PCR; TCRdb stores in-frame clones only, minus some. The table has fewer than 150,000 clones, about 78% seen once. Specimen: PBMCs. These receptors all come from a man aged 40-55 years in good health and CMV-seropositive.

The J gene is TRBJ2-7, the V gene TRBV2; weak D call: TRBD1 (6 bases). This CDR3 comprises 14 residues. The V and J ends lost 9 bases and 3 bases respectively, with 18 bases between them. Germline-derived CDR1 and CDR2 are SNHLY and FYNNEI. As DNA, the CDR3 is TGTGCCAGTAGAATCGGGACATCAAACTACGAGCAGTACTTC. The encoded protein is CASRIGTSNYEQYF.

This clone was observed a handful of times. DNA for the CDR3: TGTGCCAGCTCACCTTTTCCGGGACAGGGGGCTGTAGGCTACACCTTC. It translates to CASSPFPGQGAVGYTF. The chain is built from TRBV18 and TRBJ1-2; TRBD1 matches 12 bases. Looked up from germline, CDR1 is KGHSH and CDR2 is LQKENI. After removal of 3 bases from V and 8 bases from J, the junction contained 10 bases not matched to a gene. The CDR3 has 16 residues.

The rearrangement links TRBV5-1 to TRBJ1-1, with TRBD1 identical over 7 bases. Germline values: CDR1 SGHRS, CDR2 YFSETQ. This CDR3 contains 15 residues. Trimming removed 0 bases from V and 1 base from J; junction bases left unmatched: 3. The CDR3 DNA reads as TGCGCCAGCAGCTTGGAAGGGACAGCGAACACTGAAGCTTTCTTT. This sequence encodes CASSLEGTANTEAFF.

The chain couples TRBV5-4 to TRBJ2-5; D perhaps matches TRBD2 (6 bases). The germline gives CDR1 SGHNT, CDR2 YYREEE (reference sequence). This CDR3 region has 14 residues. The V end was cut by 5 bases, the J end by 3 bases, with 14 bases between. CDR3 DNA: TGTGCCAGCAGACCACCGGGGGATAAAGAGACCCAGTACTTC. Amino acids: CASRPPGDKETQYF.

The V and J genes are TRBV4-3 and TRBJ2-3; 11 bases fit TRBD2. Germline V gene lookup returns CDR1 LGHNA and CDR2 YSLEER. The length of the CDR3 is 16 residues. The J segment lost 3 bases and the V segment lost 1 base, leaving 3 bases of the junction unmatched. CDR3 bases: TGCGCCAGCAGCCAAGCTAGCGGGGGGTTGACAGATACGCAGTATTTT. This translates into CASSQASGGLTDTQYF.

V and J are TRBV5-8 and TRBJ2-1; 16 positions agree with TRBD2. The CDR3 is 19 amino acids. Germline CDR1 and CDR2: SGHTS and YDEGEE. J was trimmed by 4 bases and V by 0 bases; bases with no gene match: 7. In nucleotides, the CDR3 is TGTGCCAGCAGCTTGGTGGGACTAGCGGGGGGGGACCATTACAATGAGCAGTTCTTC. Encoded protein: CASSLVGLAGGDHYNEQFF.

This clone was found once. V is TRBV10-3 and J is TRBJ2-7; 9 bases are a match to TRBD1. V lost 10 bases to trimming and J lost 6 bases; unmatched junction nucleotides: 7. CDR3 length: 12 residues. Looked up from germline, CDR1 is ENHRY and CDR2 is SYGVKD. Here the CDR3 DNA reads TGTGCCACCGCCGGGACAGGGCCCGAGCAGTACTTC. It encodes CATAGTGPEQYF.

The chain recombines TRBV2 with TRBJ2-1; 10 bases line up with TRBD2. In germline, CDR1 is SNHLY, CDR2 FYNNEI. The trim removed 8 bases at V and 2 bases at J, leaving 0 bases unmatched. The CDR3 has 13 residues. The CDR3 DNA reads as TGTGCCAGCGGGACTAGCGCCTACAATGAGCAGTTCTTC. It specifies CASGTSAYNEQFF.

The chain joins TRBV27 to TRBJ2-2; 12 nucleotides line up with TRBD2. Germline V lookup: CDR1 MNHEY, CDR2 SMNVEV (reference sequence). The CDR3 spans 16 residues. V trimming: 5 bases; J trimming: 5 bases; junction bases outside the gene matches: 6. CDR3 nucleotide sequence: TGTGCCAGCAGTCCGACCGGGACTAGCGGGACCGGGGAGCTGTTTTTT. Protein product: CASSPTGTSGTGELFF.

The genes are TRBV19 and TRBJ1-1; D possibly corresponds to TRBD1 (5 bases). CDR1 and CDR2 from the germline V gene are LNHDA and SQIVND (reference sequence). V was cut by 1 base and J by 13 bases, with 13 bases left in between. The CDR3 sequence is 12 residues long. CDR3 region: CASSIARGTVFF. The CDR3 DNA sequence: TGTGCCAGTAGTATAGCCCGGGGGACCGTTTTCTTT.

V and J are TRBV25-1 and TRBJ2-7, with 11 bases that match TRBD2. The J segment lost 0 bases and the V segment lost 4 bases, leaving 11 bases of the junction unmatched. The CDR3 consists of 18 residues. In germline, CDR1 is MGHDK, CDR2 SYGVNS. For the CDR3, the DNA is TGTGCCAGCAGTGGCAGGCGTCTAGCGGGAGGTGGCTCCTACGAGCAGTACTTC. Translated, it gives CASSGRRLAGGGSYEQYF.

This chain uses TRBV11-2 with TRBJ2-7, with D hard to call. The V gene lost 0 bases and the J gene lost 1 base, with 10 bases spanning the gap. CDR1 is SGHAT, CDR2 FQNNGV, per germline. The CDR3 consists of 15 residues. CDR3 in DNA: TGTGCCAGCAGCTTAGATCGGAGAGCATCCTACGAGCAGTACTTC. Residues: CASSLDRRASYEQYF. Drawing the rest from reference TRBV11-2 and TRBJ2-7, the complete variable domain is EAGVAQSPRYKIIEKRQSVAFWCNPISGHATLYWYQQILGQGPKLLIQFQNNGVVDDSQLPKDRFSAERLKGVDSTLKIQPAKLEDSAVYLCASSLDRRASYEQYFGPGTRLTVT.

The chain is built from TRBV4-3 and TRBJ1-3, with D uncertain. CDR1 is LGHNA and CDR2 is YSLEER in the germline V gene. V was pared by 3 bases and J by 1 base, with 13 bases between. This CDR3 has 16 residues. The CDR3 loop reads CASSQSHELSGNTIYF. The CDR3 DNA sequence: TGCGCCAGCAGCCAGTCCCACGAGTTGTCTGGAAACACCATATATTTT.

V and J are TRBV2 and TRBJ1-4, with 10 positions matching TRBD1. V lost 5 bases, J lost 3 bases, and 15 bases stayed unmatched. Germline assignment: CDR1 SNHLY and CDR2 FYNNEI. The CDR3 loop spans 19 amino acids. In DNA, the CDR3 is TGTGCCAGCAGTTCCCCGGGACAGGGGACACGAAAGGCTAATGAAAAACTGTTTTTT. This sequence encodes CASSSPGQGTRKANEKLFF.

This sequence joins TRBV25-1 and TRBJ1-4; 10 nucleotides line up with TRBD1. Germline V gene data show CDR1 as MGHDK and CDR2 as SYGVNS. The CDR3 extends over 15 amino acids. Trimming cost V 4 bases and J 8 bases; bases outside gene matches: 7. DNA for the CDR3: TGTGCCAGCAGTGGTCGGGGGACAGGGGTCGAAAAACTGTTTTTT. Its protein product is CASSGRGTGVEKLFF.

The V gene is TRBV28, the J gene TRBJ1-1; 12 bases align to TRBD1. Germline CDR1 MDHEN, CDR2 SYDVKM. Trimming removed 6 bases from V and 5 bases from J; junction bases left unmatched: 10. The CDR3 has 16 residues. The CDR3 loop is CASSPEGQGAGTEAFF. In nucleotides, the CDR3 is TGTGCCAGCAGCCCTGAGGGACAGGGGGCAGGAACTGAAGCTTTCTTT.

V gene TRBV28 combines with J gene TRBJ1-4; D not resolved. The V end lost 1 base, the J end lost 2 bases, and 11 bases lay between the germline ends. CDR3 length: 16 residues. Germline loops: CDR1 MDHEN, CDR2 SYDVKM. The CDR3 sequence: CASSLSLSGTNEKLFF. CDR3 nucleotides: TGTGCCAGCAGTTTATCACTTTCCGGGACTAATGAAAAACTGTTTTTT. Filled out from reference TRBV28 and TRBJ1-4, the complete variable domain reads DVKVTQSSRYLVKRTGEKVFLECVQDMDHENMFWYRQDPGLGLRLIYFSYDVKMKEKGDIPEGYSVSREKKERFSLILESASTNQTSMYLCASSLSLSGTNEKLFFGSGTQLSVL.

The V and J genes are TRBV7-8 and TRBJ2-5; 11 bases map to TRBD2. CDR3 length: 16 amino acids. Germline trimming cut 5 bases from V and 5 bases from J; bases unmatched to any gene: 10. In germline, CDR1 is SGHVS, CDR2 FQNEAQ. CDR3 sequence (DNA): TGTGCCAGCAGCGCCCGACTAGCGGGGACAGGGGAGACCCAGTACTTC. Amino acid sequence: CASSARLAGTGETQYF.

The rearrangement uses TRBV7-2 and TRBJ2-3; possibly TRBD1 for D (6 bases). V was clipped by 9 bases and J by 3 bases, with 22 bases between them. This CDR3 spans 16 amino acids. In germline, CDR1 is SGHTA, CDR2 FQGNSA. The CDR3 region is CASGRRTAYYTDTQYF. The CDR3 nucleotides read TGTGCCAGTGGTCGCCGGACAGCCTATTATACAGATACGCAGTATTTT.

CDR3 nucleotides: TGTGCCAGCAGCCAACCAGGGACAGGGACGAGGAAACTGTTTTTT. Protein product: CASSQPGTGTRKLFF. The chain couples TRBV6-5 to TRBJ1-4; 9 bases are a match to TRBD1. Germline CDR1 is MNHEY and CDR2 is SVGAGI. Trimming at V came to 6 bases and at J to 11 bases, leaving 13 bases not matched to a gene. This CDR3 region has 15 residues.

The chain couples TRBV30 to TRBJ1-1, with D possibly being TRBD1 (6 bases). V shed 2 bases and J shed 5 bases, with 12 bases lying between them. This CDR3 region has 13 residues. The germline V gene encodes CDR1 GTSNPN and CDR2 SVGIG (reference sequence). The CDR3 nucleotides are TGTGCCTGGAGTCGATCCAGGGGAACTGAAGCTTTCTTT. Its protein is CAWSRSRGTEAFF.

This clone was found a few times. The genes are TRBV7-9 and TRBJ2-7; unclear D gene. Trimming removed 2 bases at V and 3 bases at J, with 5 bases between. Per the germline V gene, CDR1 is SEHNR and CDR2 is FQNEAQ (reference sequence). This CDR3 comprises 12 residues. DNA for the CDR3: TGTGCCAGCAGCTTATACTTCTACGAGCAGTACTTC. Translation: CASSLYFYEQYF.

This clone was detected only a few times. V is TRBV7-6 and J is TRBJ2-6; 10 bases match TRBD1. The germline CDR1 and CDR2 sequences are SGHVS and FNYEAQ. V was pared by 5 bases and J by 3 bases, with 10 bases of the junction left unmatched. The CDR3 covers 18 residues. CDR3 sequence: CASSVDRGLAFGANVLTF. The CDR3 DNA sequence: TGTGCCAGCAGCGTTGACAGGGGGCTCGCTTTTGGGGCCAACGTCCTGACTTTC.

The chain couples TRBV6-1 to TRBJ1-4; 10 bases match TRBD1. Losses at the gene ends were 8 bases for V and 6 bases for J; bases not matched to a gene: 3. Germline CDR1 MNHNS, CDR2 SASEGT. CDR3 size: 13 residues. CDR3 sequence (DNA): TGTGCCAGCCAGACAGGGGGCGATGAAAAACTGTTTTTT. This encodes CASQTGGDEKLFF.

The chain uses TRBV5-6 and TRBJ1-4, with D possibly TRBD1 on 5 matching bases. The germline gives CDR1 SGHDT, CDR2 YYEEEE. This CDR3 has 12 amino acids. V was clipped by 7 bases and J by 13 bases, with 17 bases between them. DNA for the CDR3: TGTGCCAGCCTCGACGACCGACAGATACTGTTTTTT. This translates into CASLDDRQILFF.

The rearrangement joins TRBV6-5 to TRBJ2-7; D remains unclear. V was trimmed by 2 bases and J by 3 bases, leaving 8 bases between them. CDR1 and CDR2 (germline): MNHEY, SVGAGI. The CDR3 is 13 residues long. The CDR3 region is CASSYSLSYEQYF. The DNA for the CDR3 is TGTGCCAGCAGTTACAGCCTTAGCTACGAGCAGTACTTC.

The gene calls are TRBV4-1 and TRBJ1-1; TRBD1 matches 10 bases. This CDR3 is 17 amino acids long. The V segment lost 3 bases and the J segment 3 bases; nucleotides outside the gene matches: 10. From germline, CDR1 is MGHRA and CDR2 YSYEKL. The chain's CDR3 is CASSQDRDRGGYTEAFF. CDR3 nucleotides: TGCGCCAGCAGCCAGGACCGGGACAGGGGCGGGTACACTGAAGCTTTCTTT.

This clone was found a few times. The rearrangement uses TRBV6-5 and TRBJ1-1, with TRBD1 matching over 7 bases. The CDR3 is 15 residues long. The V segment lost 6 bases and the J segment 0 bases; nucleotides outside the gene matches: 7. CDR1 is MNHEY, CDR2 SVGAGI, per germline. CDR3 bases: TGTGCCAGCAGGGTCACAGGGGTTTTGAACACTGAAGCTTTCTTT. It translates to CASRVTGVLNTEAFF.

A few counts support this clone. The chain links TRBV4-1 to TRBJ1-1; weak D call: TRBD1 (5 bases). The CDR3 extends over 14 amino acids. Germline V lookup: CDR1 MGHRA, CDR2 YSYEKL. V shed 4 bases and J shed 1 base, with 10 bases lying between them. DNA for the CDR3: TGCGCCAGCAGCCGAATGACAGCGAACACTGAAGCTTTCTTT. Translation: CASSRMTANTEAFF.

V is TRBV18 and J is TRBJ2-7; 8 bases fit TRBD1. The CDR3 length is 14 residues. J lost 3 bases, V lost 6 bases, and 7 bases had no gene match. Germline V CDR1 and CDR2: KGHSH, LQKENI. DNA of the CDR3: TGTGCCAGCTCTCGACAGGGGTTGGACTACGAGCAGTACTTC. It codes for CASSRQGLDYEQYF. Full variable domain (remainder filled in from reference TRBV18 and TRBJ2-7): NAGVMQNPRHLVRRRGQEARLRCSPMKGHSHVYWYRQLPEEGLKFMVYLQKENIIDESGMPKERFSAEFPKEGPSILRIQQVVRGDSAAYFCASSRQGLDYEQYFGPGTRLTVT.